This TCR beta chain was captured by sequencing in a study of T cell responses to AZD1222 COVID-19 vaccine. Study findings and constraints: Spike-specific TCR breadth and depth were elevated following two AZD1222 doses. Reports indicate that nearly half of spike-specific TCRs are directed at unmutated variant regions. Spike was spanned by vaccine-associated CD4 TCRs, with dominance at 160-218 and 743-854.

For this clone: Its target is not known.

Clones were read by immunoSEQ multiplex PCR, and TCRdb kept only the in-frame ones, dropping some. The sample contains roughly 160,000 clones, around nine tenths of which appear only once. The germline V and J ends were trimmed by 2 bases and 2 bases, with 10 bases remaining between them. The germline CDR1 and CDR2 sequences are SGHRS and YFSETQ. The CDR3 loop spans 14 amino acids. This TCR came from an adult in good health. The material sequenced was peripheral blood, taken on day 0 of AZD1222 vaccination. V and J are TRBV5-1 and TRBJ1-1; unclear D gene. In DNA, the CDR3 is TGCGCCAGCAGCTTTAACAGTAGAAACACTGAAGCTTTCTTT. Translating it yields CASSFNSRNTEAFF.